What follows describes a single T cell receptor beta chain. Reverse transcription of roughly 0.45 to 1 ug RNA used random hexamers. The method of amplification for TCR beta CDR3 was immunoSEQ multiplex PCR, covering 54 Vbeta and 13 Jbeta. A single record per CDR3 protein comes from TCRdb applying MiXCR to the immunoSEQ multiplex PCR reads. The sample includes a few hundred thousand distinct CDR3 sequences, 75% to 90% of them seen just once. This entry belongs to a study of CD8 T cells in Susac syndrome. The CDR3 spans 13 residues. Trimming removed 2 bases from V and 3 bases from J, with 8 bases in between. Germline CDR1 WSHSY, CDR2 SAAADI.

This clonotype was sampled from a human donor with multiple sclerosis. The chain combines TRBV10-2 with TRBJ2-7; D ambiguous. The specimen was CD8+ T cells from PBMCs. As DNA, the CDR3 is TGCGCCAGCAGTGAGACAAGGAGCTACGAGCAGTACTTC. Amino acid sequence: CASSETRSYEQYF.